These 15 T cell receptor beta chains originate from one sample sequenced in a study of T-cell memory formation after mild COVID-19. Via MiXCR, TCRdb re-called the 5' RACE reads, giving one row per CDR3 protein. The repertoire holds about 170,000 distinct CDR3 sequences, over 10% seen once, with approximately 3.4% in the top ten. The material sequenced was PBMCs or a T cell subset sorted from them (not recorded which). The receptors derive from a man between 18 and 29 years old who had mild COVID-19 (a few samples of this study predate the infection). Cell type and time point are not known.

This clonotype was counted only a few times. The chain combines TRBV28 with TRBJ1-4; no definite D call. This CDR3 is 10 amino acids long. CDR1 is MDHEN, CDR2 SYDVKM, per germline. The CDR3 nucleotides are TGTGCTATAGGCGGGGAAAAACTGTTTTTT. This sequence encodes CAIGGEKLFF.

This clonotype was detected only once. The rearrangement links TRBV6-5 to TRBJ1-1, with D hard to call. CDR1 is MNHEY and CDR2 is SVGAGI in the germline V gene. The CDR3 has 15 amino acids. V shed 0 bases and J shed 0 bases, with 8 bases lying between them. CDR3 in amino acids: CASSYSMVVNTEAFF. The CDR3 DNA reads as TGTGCCAGCAGTTACTCGATGGTAGTGAACACTGAAGCTTTCTTT.

This clonotype was seen a few times. The chain carries TRBV20-1 and TRBJ1-1, with 8 bases aligning to TRBD1. Per the germline V gene, CDR1 is DFQATT and CDR2 is SNEGSKA (reference sequence). This CDR3 comprises 14 residues. Losses at the gene ends were 3 bases for V and 4 bases for J; bases not matched to a gene: 7. DNA for the CDR3: TGCAGTGCTAGGGACAGGGTCCGGGGCACTGAAGCTTTCTTT. It is translated as CSARDRVRGTEAFF.

This clonotype turned up a few times. This rearrangement joins TRBV11-2 to TRBJ2-5; possibly TRBD1 or TRBD2 for D (5 bases each). The germline CDR1 and CDR2 sequences are SGHAT and FQNNGV. The ends were cut back, 6 bases at V and 4 bases at J, with 15 bases in the middle. The CDR3 length is 14 residues. The CDR3 DNA sequence: TGTGCCAGCAGAATACCGGGACGGGGAGAGACCCAGTACTTC. Protein sequence: CASRIPGRGETQYF.

The genes are TRBV5-5 and TRBJ1-4; D remains ambiguous. V was trimmed by 6 bases and J by 8 bases, leaving 17 bases between them. This CDR3 has 14 residues. The germline V gene has CDR1 SGHKS and CDR2 YYEKEE (reference sequence). DNA for the CDR3: TGTGCCAGCACCCGAATGGGATCGGCGGAAAAACTGTTTTTT. This codes for CASTRMGSAEKLFF. The complete variable domain, with remaining parts taken from reference TRBV5-5 and TRBJ1-4, reads DAGVTQSPTHLIKTRGQQVTLRCSPISGHKSVSWYQQVLGQGPQFIFQYYEKEERGRGNFPDRFSARQFPNYSSELNVNALLLGDSALYLCASTRMGSAEKLFFGSGTQLSVL.

This clonotype was recorded many times. The V gene is TRBV12-3 or TRBV12-4, the J gene TRBJ1-2; perhaps TRBD1 as D (5 bases). This CDR3 region has 15 residues. With 0 bases removed from V and 4 bases from J, the gap between germline ends came to 12 bases. Here the CDR3 DNA reads TGTGCCAGCAGTTTAGCGCTCGGGGGAGGCTATGGCTACACCTTC. Translating it yields CASSLALGGGYGYTF.

This chain connects TRBV7-8 to TRBJ1-2; 7 bases agree with TRBD1. The germline V gene has CDR1 SGHVS and CDR2 FQNEAQ. V lost 0 bases, J lost 4 bases, and 8 bases stayed unmatched. The CDR3 covers 16 residues. DNA for the CDR3: TGTGCCAGCAGCTTAGCGCAAGGGGGCCGGGGCTATGGCTACACCTTC. This encodes CASSLAQGGRGYGYTF.

The chain links TRBV6-6 to TRBJ2-5; D is unresolved. The germline gives CDR1 MNHNY, CDR2 SVGAGI (reference sequence). CDR3 length: 14 amino acids. V was pared by 6 bases and J by 0 bases, with 11 bases between. The DNA for the CDR3 is TGTGCCAGCAGCCCAGTGGGGAACCAAGAGACCCAGTACTTC. It specifies CASSPVGNQETQYF.

A few counts support this clonotype. The rearrangement joins TRBV7-6 to TRBJ2-2; perhaps TRBD2 as D (7 bases). V was trimmed by 5 bases and J by 3 bases, leaving 13 bases between them. In germline, CDR1 is SGHVS, CDR2 FNYEAQ. The CDR3 consists of 15 residues. DNA of the CDR3: TGTGCCAGCAGCCTAGGGGGGGCCGACACCGGGGAGCTGTTTTTT. Translating gives CASSLGGADTGELFF.

This clonotype was detected a few times. The chain has TRBV5-1 and TRBJ1-1; maybe TRBD1 (5 bases). Trimming took 0 bases from V and 3 from J, leaving 12 bases between them. Germline assignment: CDR1 SGHRS and CDR2 YFSETQ. The CDR3 covers 15 residues. The CDR3 nucleotides read TGCGCCAGCAGCTTGGCACTTCGGGGGTACACTGAAGCTTTCTTT. It translates to CASSLALRGYTEAFF.

The V gene is TRBV20-1, the J gene TRBJ1-1; no clear D. The length of the CDR3 is 14 residues. The V end lost 3 bases, the J end lost 0 bases, and 11 bases lay between the germline ends. Germline V gives CDR1 DFQATT, CDR2 SNEGSKA (reference sequence). The CDR3 DNA reads TGCAGTGCTAGGTTAGGTGGAATGAACACTGAAGCTTTCTTT. This encodes CSARLGGMNTEAFF.

This clonotype was counted only a few times. This rearrangement joins TRBV2 to TRBJ2-3; the match to TRBD1 covers 11 bases. The CDR3 sequence is 13 residues long. V was pared by 7 bases and J by 5 bases, with 2 bases of the junction left unmatched. Per the germline V gene, CDR1 is SNHLY and CDR2 is FYNNEI. This chain's CDR3 is CASKGTGGDTQYF. CDR3 coding DNA: TGTGCCAGCAAGGGGACAGGGGGAGATACGCAGTATTTT.

The chain recombines TRBV7-3 with TRBJ2-2; tentative D call: TRBD2 (6 bases). The CDR3 runs 14 residues. The germline V gene encodes CDR1 SGHTA and CDR2 FQGTGA. Trimming took 5 bases from V and 6 from J, leaving 13 bases between them. CDR3: CASSGRDSAGELFF. CDR3 in DNA: TGTGCCAGCAGCGGCCGGGACTCCGCCGGGGAGCTGTTTTTT.

The V and J genes are TRBV12-3 or TRBV12-4 and TRBJ1-2; D unresolved. Trimming took 0 bases from V and 8 from J, leaving 13 bases between them. The CDR3 has 14 residues. As DNA, the CDR3 is TGTGCCAGCAGTTTAGCGATACAGACTTCGGGCTACACCTTC. Protein product: CASSLAIQTSGYTF.

V gene TRBV15 combines with J gene TRBJ1-4; D is perhaps TRBD1 (5 bases). CDR3 length: 13 residues. V lost 4 bases, J lost 3 bases, and 6 bases lay in between. CDR1 and CDR2 from the germline V gene are LNHNV and YYDKDF (reference sequence). CDR3 region: CATSTGANEKLFF. The CDR3 nucleotides read TGTGCCACCAGCACGGGGGCTAATGAAAAACTGTTTTTT.